The 3 T cell receptor beta chains presented below share a single source sample, sequenced in a study of T cell repertoires in cytomegalovirus infection. TCRdb redid the calling of the reads with MiXCR, one entry per CDR3 protein. The sample records approximately 150,000 distinct CDR3 sequences, 5% to 6.5% being singletons. The sequenced sample was PBMCs. These receptor sequences come from a human donor in good health (CMV status not recorded). Some clones in this sample may be carry-over from other donors' samples.

This chain links TRBV20-1 with TRBJ2-7; 7 bases are shared with TRBD2. CDR3 size: 13 residues. V gave up 2 bases and J gave up 4 bases; unmatched junction bases: 5. Germline values: CDR1 DFQATT, CDR2 SNEGSKA (reference sequence). This chain's CDR3 is CSARSGEGYEQYF. Written as DNA, the CDR3 is TGCAGTGCTAGATCCGGGGAGGGGTACGAGCAGTACTTC.

This clonotype was seen more than once but under ten times. Here the CDR3 reads CAISESGGQETQYF. In nucleotides, the CDR3 is TGTGCCATCAGTGAGTCGGGGGGCCAAGAGACCCAGTACTTC. This rearrangement joins TRBV10-3 to TRBJ2-5, with D possibly matching TRBD2 (6 bases). CDR1 is ENHRY and CDR2 is SYGVKD in the germline V gene. V was shortened by 0 bases and J by 1 base, with 6 bases between the two germline ends. The CDR3 loop spans 14 amino acids.

This clonotype showed up many times. The gene calls are TRBV6-2 or TRBV6-3 and TRBJ2-1; the match to TRBD2 covers 12 bases. Losses at the gene ends were 2 bases for V and 4 bases for J; bases not matched to a gene: 0. Germline CDR1 is MNHEY and CDR2 is SVGEGT. CDR3 length: 15 amino acids. CDR3 nucleotides: TGTGCCAGCAGTTACCTAGCGGGGGGGTACAATGAGCAGTTCTTC. As protein: CASSYLAGGYNEQFF.